This entry describes one T cell receptor beta chain. This clone appeared a few times. The clone's antigen remains unknown. No base qualities exist here, and no much larger clone lies one base off it. Other DNA sequences within the sample encode an identical CDR3. The data derive from a study of beta chain features in type 1 diabetes (dated by TCRdb to 2016 to 2018). Some background on the complete study: Mean age, gender distribution, total cell number and subset yield were not different between patients and healthy donors. A total of some 100,000,000 sorted cells were examined across all samples, and a strong correlation was observed between cell number per subset and RNA yield. In the study, recently diagnosed type 1 diabetes patients and matched healthy donors were compared on the TCRB repertoires of their sorted circulating CD4+ T cell subsets. Regulatory and stem cell-like memory subsets were obtained from only 8 patients and roughly eight healthy donors, while naive and central memory subsets were obtained from all 30 or so donors. The paper's findings and limits, for the study overall: Type 1 diabetes patients showed a moderate but significant shortening of TCRB CDR3 length in all four CD4+ subsets. Naive, central memory and regulatory TCRB repertoires appeared to be more alike among patients than among healthy donors. Fewer insertions and more nucleotide deletions at VDJ recombination sites were observed in patients with type 1 diabetes, implying thymic rearrangement abnormalities. Because small numbers of individuals were included in the HLA sub-analyses, any influence of HLA type on TCRB rearrangement was left unresolved. Shorter templates might be favored by PCR, yet because patient and control samples were amplified and corrected together, any such skew would affect both groups equally. Because cDNA was sequenced instead of genomic DNA, highly expressing activated cells could be over-represented, though the groups showed no difference in activation or CD3 levels.

The entire isolated RNA was reverse transcribed using the High Capacity cDNA Reverse Transcription Kit, and thus expressed TCRB transcripts were sequenced. Deep immunoSEQ sequencing was performed on naive, central memory and regulatory T cell samples, with an average of around 3.5 million total reads per sample. Sorted cells were lysed in RLT buffer, and RNA was extracted using DNase-treated RNeasy Micro or Mini kits according to cell number. To prevent cross-contamination, each cell subset was processed individually, whereas patient and healthy donor samples were processed jointly. The immunoSEQ multiplex PCR was used to amplify TCRB sequences from cDNA, generating 87-bp fragments that spanned the CDR3 region. Sequencing of the amplicons was performed on the Illumina HiSeq platform. Turning to the authors' computational methods: PCR bias was computationally corrected using synthetic template baselines, reads within Hamming distance 2 were collapsed, and singletons that could not be merged were discarded. Reads were aligned against IMGT so that V, D and J genes, CDR3 length and insertions or deletions at six rearrangement sites could be assigned. Within each subset, clonotype counts were normalized to sorted cell number, after which true diversity and Gini coefficients were computed with the tcR R package. The overlap coefficient, calculated on TCRB nucleotide sequences, was used to quantify repertoire sharing. Out-of-frame TCRB sequences from naive cells were analyzed to stand in for the pre-selection repertoire. What TCRdb holds here is the immuneACCESS table cut down to in-frame rearrangements. Part of the clones is not present; checked against another copy, under half of the missing clones reflect an unresolved V gene, and the others are unexplained. D and trimming were read from the DNA, whereas the V and J calls and clone size are those reported in that table. This sample is represented by 500,000 to 650,000 clones; around 12% of them were singletons. The ten most abundant clones make up roughly 0.12% of the sample.

Each donor gave one peripheral blood draw, averaging approximately 110 mL, which was collected into heparinised tubes. Using a panel that included CD45RO, CCR7, CD25, CD127, CD95 and CD27, naive, central memory, regulatory and stem cell-like memory CD4+ T cells were sorted on a BD FACSAria II. All sorted populations exceeded 95% purity. PBMCs were separated immediately by Lymphoprep density gradient centrifugation and were stained directly, without being cultured. Samples were stained and sorted in pairs, with one healthy donor and one patient per experiment, so that batch effects were minimized. The CDR3 holds 13 amino acids from the cysteine to the phenylalanine. Left in the record is the CDR3 DNA by itself, 39 bases read in frame from the first base. The junction shows trimming of 0 bases on V and 5 bases on J, and the gene matches do not reach 0 bases of it. CDR1 and CDR2, looked up from the germline V gene (reference sequence), are GTSNPN and SVGIG.

The chain uses TRBV30 and TRBJ2-2, and TRBD1 aligns with 7 junction nucleotides. Specimen: naive CD4+ T cells from blood. The cell subset or site label for this specimen denotes: true naive CD4+ T cells. The source of this sequence is a man aged 25 to 40 with type 1 diabetes. The nucleotides are TGTGCCTGGAGTGTACAGGGGACCGGGGAGCTGTTTTTT. It translates as CAWSVQGTGELFF.